A selection of T cell receptor beta chains follows, all from one sample in a study of T-cell memory formation after mild COVID-19. Each CDR3 protein is one row after TCRdb ran MiXCR on the 5' RACE reads. The sample includes under 600,000 distinct CDR3 sequences, about a fifth of them seen just once. The sample consisted of PBMCs or a T cell subset sorted from them (not recorded which). The receptors here all came from an adult woman who had mild COVID-19 (a few samples of this study predate the infection). Cell type and time point are not known. CDR3s include the opening cysteine and the closing phenylalanine or tryptophan. The order of the fields is J gene, D gene, V gene, CDR3 length, clone size, CDR3 DNA, CDR3 protein. D genes are given only for firm matches. Some rows have no size entry. The others give once, few or many, or a class for an expanded clone.

j_call: TRBJ2-7
d_call: TRBD1
v_call: TRBV6-1
cdr3_length: 15
clone_size: many
cdr3_nt: TGTGCCAGCAGGGCCGGGACAGGGATATCCTACGAGCAGTACTTC
cdr3_aa: CASRAGTGISYEQYF

j_call: TRBJ2-7
d_call: -
v_call: TRBV2
cdr3_length: 14
clone_size: -
cdr3_nt: TGTGCCAGCAGTGAAGGAGGGGCGGTGTACGAGCAGTACTTC
cdr3_aa: CASSEGGAVYEQYF

j_call: TRBJ2-7
d_call: -
v_call: TRBV6-5
cdr3_length: 14
clone_size: few
cdr3_nt: TGTGCCAGCAGTTATGGACGGTGGTCCTACGAGCAGTACTTC
cdr3_aa: CASSYGRWSYEQYF

j_call: TRBJ2-3
d_call: TRBD1
v_call: TRBV2
cdr3_length: 21
clone_size: -
cdr3_nt: TGTGCCAGCAGTGTTACCCCATCAACGGGGACAGGGAAGGGGAGCACAGATACGCAGTATTTT
cdr3_aa: CASSVTPSTGTGKGSTDTQYF

j_call: TRBJ2-4
d_call: -
v_call: TRBV24-1
cdr3_length: 14
clone_size: -
cdr3_nt: TGTGCCACCAGTGATCATGGGGCCAAAAACATTCAGTACTTC
cdr3_aa: CATSDHGAKNIQYF

j_call: TRBJ2-7
d_call: -
v_call: TRBV30
cdr3_length: 15
clone_size: few
cdr3_nt: TGTGCCTGGAGCCCCCCCGGGCAGGAAGACTACGAGCAGTACTTC
cdr3_aa: CAWSPPGQEDYEQYF

j_call: TRBJ2-2
d_call: TRBD2
v_call: TRBV20-1
cdr3_length: 16
clone_size: -
cdr3_nt: TGCAGTGCTAGAGATTGGACGAGCGGGGGTACCGGGGAGCTGTTTTTT
cdr3_aa: CSARDWTSGGTGELFF

j_call: TRBJ2-3
d_call: -
v_call: TRBV5-1
cdr3_length: 13
clone_size: -
cdr3_nt: TGCGCCACCAGGGGGGAATTCGCGGATACGCAGTATTTT
cdr3_aa: CATRGEFADTQYF

j_call: TRBJ1-1
d_call: TRBD1
v_call: TRBV12-3/TRBV12-4
cdr3_length: 14
clone_size: few
cdr3_nt: TGTGCCAGCAGACAAATCCGGGACAGCACTGAAGCTTTCTTT
cdr3_aa: CASRQIRDSTEAFF

j_call: TRBJ2-7
d_call: -
v_call: TRBV20-1
cdr3_length: 14
clone_size: few
cdr3_nt: TGCAGTGCTAGAGAGAGGAGCGGGCCCTACGAGCAGTACTTC
cdr3_aa: CSARERSGPYEQYF

j_call: TRBJ2-1
d_call: TRBD1
v_call: TRBV15
cdr3_length: 14
clone_size: few
cdr3_nt: TGTGCCACCAGCAGAGTGGACAGGGTTAATGAGCAGTTCTTC
cdr3_aa: CATSRVDRVNEQFF

j_call: TRBJ2-7
d_call: TRBD2
v_call: TRBV20-1
cdr3_length: 15
clone_size: few
cdr3_nt: TGCAGTGCTACCAGCCAGGGAGCGGGGTCCTACGAGCAGTACTTC
cdr3_aa: CSATSQGAGSYEQYF

j_call: TRBJ1-2
d_call: TRBD1
v_call: TRBV12-3/TRBV12-4
cdr3_length: 13
clone_size: -
cdr3_nt: TGTGCCAGCAGCCCGGGACAGGTCGGTGGCTACACCTTC
cdr3_aa: CASSPGQVGGYTF

j_call: TRBJ1-4
d_call: TRBD1
v_call: TRBV5-1
cdr3_length: 15
clone_size: -
cdr3_nt: TGCGCCAGCACCCCAAGGGGGACAGCTGGTGAAAAACTGTTTTTT
cdr3_aa: CASTPRGTAGEKLFF

j_call: TRBJ2-7
d_call: -
v_call: TRBV15
cdr3_length: 13
clone_size: -
cdr3_nt: TGTGCCACCAGCAGACCCGGAGGTGGCGAGCAGTACTTC
cdr3_aa: CATSRPGGGEQYF

j_call: TRBJ1-2
d_call: TRBD1
v_call: TRBV25-1
cdr3_length: 14
clone_size: -
cdr3_nt: TGTGCCAGCGGACGATGGGGACAGGGTCATGGCTACACCTTC
cdr3_aa: CASGRWGQGHGYTF

j_call: TRBJ1-2
d_call: TRBD1
v_call: TRBV7-9
cdr3_length: 14
clone_size: -
cdr3_nt: TGTGCCAGCAGCTTAGCAGGGGGCAAAAGTGGCTACACCTTC
cdr3_aa: CASSLAGGKSGYTF

j_call: TRBJ1-2
d_call: TRBD1
v_call: TRBV2
cdr3_length: 18
clone_size: -
cdr3_nt: TGTGCCAGCAGTCTTCAAATCGATACAGGGGTGCCTAACTATGGCTACACCTTC
cdr3_aa: CASSLQIDTGVPNYGYTF

j_call: TRBJ2-1
d_call: TRBD2
v_call: TRBV5-4
cdr3_length: 16
clone_size: -
cdr3_nt: TGTGCCAGCACCTCCCCCCGGGACTACTCCTACAATGAGCAGTTCTTC
cdr3_aa: CASTSPRDYSYNEQFF

j_call: TRBJ2-2
d_call: -
v_call: TRBV11-2
cdr3_length: 16
clone_size: -
cdr3_nt: TGTGCCAGCAGTTACACCGGGTATGCGAACACCGGGGAGCTGTTTTTT
cdr3_aa: CASSYTGYANTGELFF

j_call: TRBJ2-3
d_call: -
v_call: TRBV12-3/TRBV12-4
cdr3_length: 14
clone_size: -
cdr3_nt: TGTGCCAGCAGTTTATGGGTCGTGTCGGATACGCAGTATTTT
cdr3_aa: CASSLWVVSDTQYF

j_call: TRBJ2-2
d_call: -
v_call: TRBV14
cdr3_length: 16
clone_size: once
cdr3_nt: TGTGCCAGCAGCCAAGAAGGGGTCCCGAACACCGGGGAGCTGTTTTTT
cdr3_aa: CASSQEGVPNTGELFF

j_call: TRBJ2-1
d_call: TRBD2
v_call: TRBV20-1
cdr3_length: 15
clone_size: few
cdr3_nt: TGCAGTGCTAGAAGTGCGGCGGGAGCGGATGCTGAGCAGTTCTTC
cdr3_aa: CSARSAAGADAEQFF

j_call: TRBJ2-3
d_call: TRBD1
v_call: TRBV24-1
cdr3_length: 12
clone_size: many
cdr3_nt: TGTGCCACCAGGGACAGGGCTTATACGCAGTATTTT
cdr3_aa: CATRDRAYTQYF

j_call: TRBJ1-2
d_call: -
v_call: TRBV29-1
cdr3_length: 12
clone_size: few
cdr3_nt: TGCAGCGTGGCCCGGGGGCTAAACGGCTACACCTTC
cdr3_aa: CSVARGLNGYTF

j_call: TRBJ1-5
d_call: TRBD1
v_call: TRBV4-1
cdr3_length: 16
clone_size: many
cdr3_nt: TGCGCCAGCAGCCAAGCTGAGGGGGCAGTCAATCAGCCCCAGCATTTT
cdr3_aa: CASSQAEGAVNQPQHF

j_call: TRBJ1-4
d_call: -
v_call: TRBV5-1
cdr3_length: 18
clone_size: -
cdr3_nt: TGCGCCAGCAGCTCCCTCCCAACAGGGCATACAACTAATGAAAAACTGTTTTTT
cdr3_aa: CASSSLPTGHTTNEKLFF

j_call: TRBJ2-5
d_call: -
v_call: TRBV9
cdr3_length: 14
clone_size: many
cdr3_nt: TGTGCCAGCAGCGGCGGGGGCCTCCAAGAGACCCAGTACTTC
cdr3_aa: CASSGGGLQETQYF